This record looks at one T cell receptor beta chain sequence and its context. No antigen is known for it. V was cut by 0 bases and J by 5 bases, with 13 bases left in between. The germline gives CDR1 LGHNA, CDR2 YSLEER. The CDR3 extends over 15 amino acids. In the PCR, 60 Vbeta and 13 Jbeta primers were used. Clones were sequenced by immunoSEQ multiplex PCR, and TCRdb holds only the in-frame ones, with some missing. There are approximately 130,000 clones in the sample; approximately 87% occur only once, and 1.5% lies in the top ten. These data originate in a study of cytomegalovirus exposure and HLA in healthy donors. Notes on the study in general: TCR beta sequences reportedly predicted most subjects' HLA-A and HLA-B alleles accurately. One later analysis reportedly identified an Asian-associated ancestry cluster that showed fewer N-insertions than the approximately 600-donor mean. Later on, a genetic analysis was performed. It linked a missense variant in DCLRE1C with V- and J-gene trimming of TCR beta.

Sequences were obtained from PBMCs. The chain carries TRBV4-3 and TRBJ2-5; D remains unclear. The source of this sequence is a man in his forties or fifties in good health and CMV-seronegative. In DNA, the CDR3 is TGCGCCAGCAGCCAAGAAGGCAGGCCTTTTGAGACCCAGTACTTC. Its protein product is CASSQEGRPFETQYF.